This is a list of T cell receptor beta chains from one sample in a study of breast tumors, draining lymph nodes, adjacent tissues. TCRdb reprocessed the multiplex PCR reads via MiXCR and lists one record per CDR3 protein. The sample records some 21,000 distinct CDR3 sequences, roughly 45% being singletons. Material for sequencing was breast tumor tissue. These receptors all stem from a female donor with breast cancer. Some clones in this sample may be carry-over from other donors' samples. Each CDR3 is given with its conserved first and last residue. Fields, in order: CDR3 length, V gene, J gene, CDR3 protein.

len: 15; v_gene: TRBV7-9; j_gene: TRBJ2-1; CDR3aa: CAGSLRTGSYNERFF
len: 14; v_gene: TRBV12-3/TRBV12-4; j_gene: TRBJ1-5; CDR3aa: CASRAGTRDQPQHF
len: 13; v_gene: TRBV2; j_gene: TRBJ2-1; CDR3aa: CASSEPPTGEQLF
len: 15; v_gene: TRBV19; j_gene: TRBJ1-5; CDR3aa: CASSTRDRVHQPQHF
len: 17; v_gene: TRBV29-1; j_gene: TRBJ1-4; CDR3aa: CSAVGEGQSSTNEKLFF
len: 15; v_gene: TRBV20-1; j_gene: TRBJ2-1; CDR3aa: CSARLGTSGLNEQFF
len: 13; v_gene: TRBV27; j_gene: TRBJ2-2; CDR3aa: CASGRVNTGELFF
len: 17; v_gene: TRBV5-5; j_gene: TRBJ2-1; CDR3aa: CAGTVTSGTASLNEQFF
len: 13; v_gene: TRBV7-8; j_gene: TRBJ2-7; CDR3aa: CASSLAHSYEQYF
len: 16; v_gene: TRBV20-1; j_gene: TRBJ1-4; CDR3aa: CSARGPGTAYNEKLFF
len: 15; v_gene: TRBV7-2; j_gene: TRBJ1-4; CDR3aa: CASSLGGTGGSKLFF
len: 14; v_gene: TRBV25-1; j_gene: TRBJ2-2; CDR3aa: CASETGLNTGELFF
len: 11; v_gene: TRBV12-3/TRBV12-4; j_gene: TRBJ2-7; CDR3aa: CASLGGGEQYF
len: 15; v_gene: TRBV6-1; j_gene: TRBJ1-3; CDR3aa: CASSLQPASGNTIYF
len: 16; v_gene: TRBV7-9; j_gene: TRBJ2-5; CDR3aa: CASSQESTSSRDPQYF
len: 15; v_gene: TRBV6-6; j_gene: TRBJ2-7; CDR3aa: CASSFSRDLGYEQYF
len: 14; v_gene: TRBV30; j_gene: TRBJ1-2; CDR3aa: CAWRRRGSNYGYTF
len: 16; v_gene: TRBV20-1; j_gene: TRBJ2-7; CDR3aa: CSAPPTPGLQNYEQYF
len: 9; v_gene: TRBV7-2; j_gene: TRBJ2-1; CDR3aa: CARHNEQFF
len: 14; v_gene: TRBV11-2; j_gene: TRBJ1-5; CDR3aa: CASSPTGGRQPQHF
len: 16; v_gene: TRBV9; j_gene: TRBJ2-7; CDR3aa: CASSALAGTSSYEQYF